This T cell receptor beta chain was retrieved from a study of T cell responses to AZD1222 COVID-19 vaccine. At the level of the study: Pooling of second doses given at about 4 or about 12 weeks was done. The study, taken as a whole, reports: A rise in Spike-specific TCR breadth and depth followed two AZD1222 doses. Within unmutated variant regions lay the reported targets of nearly half of spike-specific TCRs. Dominant CD4 TCR responses targeted spike regions 160-218 and 743-854.

To note about this clone: Its antigen is not identified.

Sequencing was performed with immunoSEQ multiplex PCR; in TCRdb, only in-frame clones are kept and a portion is missing. This sample has approximately 110,000 clones, with under 90% found just once. The origin of this receptor is an adult in good health. The sequences come from peripheral blood, collected on day 0 of AZD1222 vaccination.

CDR3 residues: CAWKGEKLFF. The DNA of the CDR3 is TGTGCCTGGAAGGGTGAAAAACTGTTTTTT. The gene calls are TRBV30 and TRBJ1-4; D not certain. This CDR3 region has 10 residues. With 4 bases removed from V and 7 bases from J, the gap between germline ends came to 4 bases. Germline V lookup: CDR1 GTSNPN, CDR2 SVGIG (reference sequence). The variable domain in full, with the rest retrieved from reference TRBV30 and TRBJ1-4, is SQTIHQWPATLVQPVGSPLSLECTVEGTSNPNLYWYRQAAGRGLQLLFYSVGIGQISSEVPQNLSASRPQDRQFILSSKKLLLSDSGFYLCAWKGEKLFFGSGTQLSVL.